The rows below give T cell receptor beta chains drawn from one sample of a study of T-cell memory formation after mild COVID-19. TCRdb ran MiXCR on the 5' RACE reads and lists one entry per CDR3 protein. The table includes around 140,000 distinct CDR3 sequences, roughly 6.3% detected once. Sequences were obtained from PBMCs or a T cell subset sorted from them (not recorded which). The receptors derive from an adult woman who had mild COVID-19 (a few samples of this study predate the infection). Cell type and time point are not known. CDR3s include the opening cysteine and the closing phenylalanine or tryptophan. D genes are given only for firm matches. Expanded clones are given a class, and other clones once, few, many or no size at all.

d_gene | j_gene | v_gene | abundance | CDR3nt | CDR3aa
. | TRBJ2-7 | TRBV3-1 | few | TGTGCCAGCAGCCGGCGGGGTACCTACGAGCAGTACTTC | CASSRRGTYEQYF
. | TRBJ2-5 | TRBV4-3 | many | TGCGCCAGCAGCCAAGAGGCCGGCAGTTGGGAGACCCAGTACTTC | CASSQEAGSWETQYF
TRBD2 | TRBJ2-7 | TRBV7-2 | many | TGTGCCAGCAGCCTGGCCACCTCTAGCGGTGCCTACGAGCAGTACTTC | CASSLATSSGAYEQYF
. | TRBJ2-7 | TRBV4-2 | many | TGTGCCAGCAGCCCTAAGGTGGGGGGCGACGTAACCTACGAGCAGTACTTC | CASSPKVGGDVTYEQYF
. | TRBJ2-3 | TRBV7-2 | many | TGTGCCAGCAGCTTATATAAAGCATCGGCAGATACGCAGTATTTT | CASSLYKASADTQYF
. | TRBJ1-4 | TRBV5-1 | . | TGCGCCAGCAGCTTGGCGGCAGGTTCAACTAATGAAAAACTGTTTTTT | CASSLAAGSTNEKLFF
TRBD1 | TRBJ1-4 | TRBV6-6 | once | TGTGACAGCAGTCCCCGACAGGGAGGTCCCTCAACTAATGAAAAACTGTTTTTT | CDSSPRQGGPSTNEKLFF
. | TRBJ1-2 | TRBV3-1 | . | TGTGCCAGCAGCCAAGGATTGGGCATAAACTATGGCTACACCTTC | CASSQGLGINYGYTF
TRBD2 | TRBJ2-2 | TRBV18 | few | TGTGCCAGCTCACCCCAACGGGGGAGGGGCCCTCCGAACACCGGGGAGCTGTTTTTT | CASSPQRGRGPPNTGELFF
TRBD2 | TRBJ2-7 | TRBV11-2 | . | TGTGCCAGCAGCCCCCGAGGAGCTAGCGGGGCCGGCTCCTACGAGCAGTACTTC | CASSPRGASGAGSYEQYF
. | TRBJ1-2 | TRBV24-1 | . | TGTGCCACCAGTGATCCAGTGATCTATGGCTACACCTTC | CATSDPVIYGYTF
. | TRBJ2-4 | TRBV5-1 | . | TGCGCCAGCAGCCACGACAACAAAAACATTCAGTACTTC | CASSHDNKNIQYF
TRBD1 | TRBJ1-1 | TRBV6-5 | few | TGTGCCAGCAGTTTACTACCCTTGGACAGGGGGAACACTGAAGCTTTCTTT | CASSLLPLDRGNTEAFF
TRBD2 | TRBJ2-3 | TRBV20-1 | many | TGCAGTGCCCCGGCTAGCGGGAGGGATACGCAGTATTTT | CSAPASGRDTQYF
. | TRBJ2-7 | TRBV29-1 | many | TGCAGCGTTGGTAGGAGCTCCTACGAGCAGTACTTC | CSVGRSSYEQYF
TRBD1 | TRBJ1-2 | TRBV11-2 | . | TGTGCCAGCAGCCACGGGACAGGAATAGGTGGCTACACCTTC | CASSHGTGIGGYTF
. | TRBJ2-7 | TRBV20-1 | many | TGCAGTGCACGAGGGTTCTTGGAGGGAGATAACCACGAGCAGTACTTC | CSARGFLEGDNHEQYF
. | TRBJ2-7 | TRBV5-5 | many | TGTGCCAGCAGCTCCGGGCCTAACGGATACGAGCAGTACTTC | CASSSGPNGYEQYF
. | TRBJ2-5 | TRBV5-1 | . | TGCGCCAGCAGCTCCGGGGGACGGCTCCAAGAGACCCAGTACTTC | CASSSGGRLQETQYF
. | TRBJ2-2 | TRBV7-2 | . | TGTGCCAGCAGCTTAAGTGTCGCGGGCCCTCTTTTGAACACCGGGGAGCTGTTTTTT | CASSLSVAGPLLNTGELFF
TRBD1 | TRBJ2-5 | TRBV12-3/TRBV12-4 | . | TGTGCCAGCAGTTGGGACAGGGGGTTGTGGGAGACCCAGTACTTC | CASSWDRGLWETQYF
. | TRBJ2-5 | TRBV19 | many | TGTGCCAGTAGTATGGGCCAAGAGACCCAGTACTTC | CASSMGQETQYF
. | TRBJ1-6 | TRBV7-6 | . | TGTGCCAGCAGCCCCCGACAGAATAATTCACCCCTCCACTTT | CASSPRQNNSPLHF
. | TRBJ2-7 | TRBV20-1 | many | TGCAGTGCTAGAGATGGTAGCGGTAGCTCCTACGAGCAGTACTTC | CSARDGSGSSYEQYF
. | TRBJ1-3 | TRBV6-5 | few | TGTGCCAGCAGTTACTCGACGAGGCCTGGAAACACCATATATTTT | CASSYSTRPGNTIYF
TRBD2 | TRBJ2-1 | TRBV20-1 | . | TGCAGTGCTAGTGAGGGAAAACTAGCGGCATACAATGAGCAGTTCTTC | CSASEGKLAAYNEQFF
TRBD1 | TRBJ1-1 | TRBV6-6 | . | TGTGCCAGCAGTACGACAGGGGTTGAAGCTTTCTTT | CASSTTGVEAFF
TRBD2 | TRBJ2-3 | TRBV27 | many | TGTGCCAGCAGTTTCCCAGGTGGACTAGCGGGGACCTCAGATACGCAGTATTTT | CASSFPGGLAGTSDTQYF